The entry below gives a single T cell receptor beta chain sequence along with its context. The target antigen is unknown. This specimen comes from a study of cytomegalovirus exposure and HLA in healthy donors. Looked up from germline, CDR1 is SGDLS and CDR2 is YYNGEE. The CDR3 covers 13 residues. Between the trimmed V and J ends, which lost 3 bases and 6 bases, there was a span of 9 bases. General observations from the study: Highly shared variants forming one cluster were likely a sequencing artifact. A link between a missense DCLRE1C variant and TCR beta V- and J-gene trimming emerged from a later analysis.

The PCR was carried out with 60 Vbeta primers and 13 Jbeta primers. Sequenced by immunoSEQ multiplex PCR; TCRdb stores in-frame clones only, minus some. In the table there are about 140,000 clones, 75% of which are singletons. Source material: PBMCs. The chain combines TRBV9 with TRBJ2-2, with D tentatively TRBD2 (5 bases). This clonotype was obtained from a man aged 40-55 years in good health and CMV-seronegative. The DNA for the CDR3 is TGTGCCAGCAGCGCCGACGGGGCCGGGGAGCTGTTTTTT. Translating it yields CASSADGAGELFF.